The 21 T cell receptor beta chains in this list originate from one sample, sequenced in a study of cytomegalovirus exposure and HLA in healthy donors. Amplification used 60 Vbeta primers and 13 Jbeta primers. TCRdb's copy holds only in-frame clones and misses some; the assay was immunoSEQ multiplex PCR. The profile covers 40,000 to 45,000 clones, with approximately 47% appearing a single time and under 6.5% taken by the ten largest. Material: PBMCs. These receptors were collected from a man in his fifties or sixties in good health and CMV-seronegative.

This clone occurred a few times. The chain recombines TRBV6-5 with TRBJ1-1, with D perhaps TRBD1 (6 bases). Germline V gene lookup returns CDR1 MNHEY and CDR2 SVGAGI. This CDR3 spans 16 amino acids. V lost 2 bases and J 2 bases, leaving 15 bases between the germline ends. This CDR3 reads CASSYGGGRPNTEAFF. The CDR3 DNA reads TGTGCCAGCAGTTACGGGGGGGGGCGCCCTAACACTGAAGCTTTCTTT.

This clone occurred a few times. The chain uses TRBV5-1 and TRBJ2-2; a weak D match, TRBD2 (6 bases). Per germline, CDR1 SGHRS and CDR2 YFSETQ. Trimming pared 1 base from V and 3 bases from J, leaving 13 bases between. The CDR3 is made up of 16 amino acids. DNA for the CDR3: TGCGCCAGCAGCTTGAGGAGGGCCCCGGACACCGGGGAGCTGTTTTTT. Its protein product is CASSLRRAPDTGELFF.

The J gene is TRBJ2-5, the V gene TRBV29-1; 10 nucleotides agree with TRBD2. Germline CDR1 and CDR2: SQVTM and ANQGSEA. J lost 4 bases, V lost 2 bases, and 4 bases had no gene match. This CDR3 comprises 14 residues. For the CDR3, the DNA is TGCAGCGTTGAACTAGCGGGAGCGGGAGAGACCCAGTACTTC. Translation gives CSVELAGAGETQYF.

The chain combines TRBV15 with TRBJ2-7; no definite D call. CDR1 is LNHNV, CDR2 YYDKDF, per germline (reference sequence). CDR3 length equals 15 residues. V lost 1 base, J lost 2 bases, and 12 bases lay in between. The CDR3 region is CATSRGGSAAYEQYF. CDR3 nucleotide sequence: TGTGCCACCAGCAGAGGTGGCAGCGCGGCCTACGAGCAGTACTTC.

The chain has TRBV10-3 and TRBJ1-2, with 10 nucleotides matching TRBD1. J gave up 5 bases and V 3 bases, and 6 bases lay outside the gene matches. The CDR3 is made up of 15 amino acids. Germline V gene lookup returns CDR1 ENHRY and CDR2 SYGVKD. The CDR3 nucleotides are TGTGCCATCAGTGAACCGGGACAGGGGTTTTATGGCTACACCTTC. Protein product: CAISEPGQGFYGYTF.

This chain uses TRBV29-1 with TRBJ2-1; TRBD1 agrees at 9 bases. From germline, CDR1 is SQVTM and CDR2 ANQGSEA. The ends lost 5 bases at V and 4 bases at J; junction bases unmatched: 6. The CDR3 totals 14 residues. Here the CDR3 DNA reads TGCAGCGTTTACGACAGGGGGACTTACAATGAGCAGTTCTTC. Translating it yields CSVYDRGTYNEQFF.

The DNA of the CDR3 is TGTGCCACCAGACGACTAGCGGGAATAGATGAGCAGTTCTTC. Amino acids: CATRRLAGIDEQFF. The V gene is TRBV15, the J gene TRBJ2-1; 11 bases agree with TRBD2. CDR1 is LNHNV, CDR2 YYDKDF, per germline (reference sequence). Losses at the gene ends were 6 bases for V and 8 bases for J; bases not matched to a gene: 6. This CDR3 is built from 14 residues.

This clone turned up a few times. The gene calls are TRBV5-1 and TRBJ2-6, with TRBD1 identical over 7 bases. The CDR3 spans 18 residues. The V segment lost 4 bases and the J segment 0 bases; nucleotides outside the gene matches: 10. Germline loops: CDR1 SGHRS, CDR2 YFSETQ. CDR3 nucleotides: TGCGCCAGCAGCCTATTACAGGGGCCCCCCTCTGGGGCCAACGTCCTGACTTTC. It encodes CASSLLQGPPSGANVLTF.

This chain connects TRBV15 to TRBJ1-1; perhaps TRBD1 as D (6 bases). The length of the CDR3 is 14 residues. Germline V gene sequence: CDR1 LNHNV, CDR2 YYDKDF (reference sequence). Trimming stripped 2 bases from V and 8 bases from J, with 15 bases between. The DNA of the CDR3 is TGTGCCACCAGCAGACGCGACTTAGGACAGGAAGCTTTCTTT. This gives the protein CATSRRDLGQEAFF.

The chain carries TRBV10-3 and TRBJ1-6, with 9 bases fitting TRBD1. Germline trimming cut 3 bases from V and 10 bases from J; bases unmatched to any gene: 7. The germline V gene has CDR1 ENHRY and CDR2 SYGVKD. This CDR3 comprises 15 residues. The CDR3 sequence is CAISDQGTGRSPLHF. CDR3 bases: TGTGCCATCAGTGACCAGGGGACAGGGAGATCACCCCTCCACTTT.

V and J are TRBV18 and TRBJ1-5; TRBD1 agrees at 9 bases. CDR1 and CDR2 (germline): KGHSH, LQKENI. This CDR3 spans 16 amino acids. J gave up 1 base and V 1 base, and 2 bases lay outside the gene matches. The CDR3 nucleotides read TGTGCCAGCTCACCACTGGACAGGGGAAGCAATCAGCCCCAGCATTTT. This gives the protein CASSPLDRGSNQPQHF.

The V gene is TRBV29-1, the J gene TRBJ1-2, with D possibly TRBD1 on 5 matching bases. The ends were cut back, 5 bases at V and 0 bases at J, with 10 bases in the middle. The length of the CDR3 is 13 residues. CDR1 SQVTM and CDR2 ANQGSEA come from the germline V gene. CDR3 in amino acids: CSVLVTANYGYTF. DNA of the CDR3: TGCAGCGTTCTTGTGACAGCTAACTATGGCTACACCTTC.

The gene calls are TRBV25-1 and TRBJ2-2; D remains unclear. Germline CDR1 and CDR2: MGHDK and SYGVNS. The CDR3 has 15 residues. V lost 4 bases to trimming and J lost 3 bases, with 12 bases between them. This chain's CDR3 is CASSVLSEDTGELFF. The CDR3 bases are TGTGCCAGCAGTGTCCTCTCCGAGGACACCGGGGAGCTGTTTTTT.

The CDR3 nucleotides read TGTGCCTGGGGCCTTCAGGGTGCCCTCAATCAGCCCCAGCATTTT. It encodes CAWGLQGALNQPQHF. The V call is TRBV30, the J call TRBJ1-5, with a tentative D call TRBD1 (5 bases). V lost 5 bases and J 3 bases, leaving 17 bases between the germline ends. The CDR3 contains 15 residues. Germline V lookup: CDR1 GTSNPN, CDR2 SVGIG (reference sequence).

CDR3 bases: TGTGCCAGCAGTTATGGTCAGTACTATGGCTACACCTTC. It specifies CASSYGQYYGYTF. The rearrangement joins TRBV6-5 to TRBJ1-2; D is undetermined. This CDR3 contains 13 residues. V dropped 3 bases and J dropped 3 bases, with 8 bases sitting between them. The germline V gene has CDR1 MNHEY and CDR2 SVGAGI.

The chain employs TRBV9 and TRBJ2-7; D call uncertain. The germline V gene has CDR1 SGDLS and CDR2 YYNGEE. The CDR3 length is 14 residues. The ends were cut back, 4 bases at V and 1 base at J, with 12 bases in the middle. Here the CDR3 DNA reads TGTGCCAGCAGCCCAGGTGGCGATTCCTACGAGCAGTACTTC. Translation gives CASSPGGDSYEQYF.

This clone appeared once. The CDR3 loop is CASRTAGSSYEQYF. CDR3 DNA: TGTGCCAGCAGAACCGCGGGGAGCTCCTACGAGCAGTACTTC. This chain connects TRBV28 to TRBJ2-7; D might be TRBD2 (6 bases). The V gene's germline CDR1 is MDHEN and CDR2 SYDVKM. Trimming pared 6 bases from V and 0 bases from J, leaving 12 bases between. There are 14 residues in the CDR3.

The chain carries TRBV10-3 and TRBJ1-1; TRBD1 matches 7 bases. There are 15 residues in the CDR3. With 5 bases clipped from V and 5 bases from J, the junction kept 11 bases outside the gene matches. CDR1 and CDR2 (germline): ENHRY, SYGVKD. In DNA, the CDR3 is TGTGCCATCAGTAAAACGGACAGGTGGGAGACTGAAGCTTTCTTT. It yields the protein CAISKTDRWETEAFF.

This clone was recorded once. CDR3 sequence (DNA): TGTGCCAGCACCTCTAGCGGGAGGACCGAGCAGTACTTC. Encoded protein: CASTSSGRTEQYF. The chain has TRBV14 and TRBJ2-7; 11 bases agree with TRBD2. Germline V gene data show CDR1 as SGHDN and CDR2 as FVKESK. The CDR3 extends over 13 amino acids. Losses at the gene ends were 7 bases for V and 6 bases for J; bases not matched to a gene: 5.

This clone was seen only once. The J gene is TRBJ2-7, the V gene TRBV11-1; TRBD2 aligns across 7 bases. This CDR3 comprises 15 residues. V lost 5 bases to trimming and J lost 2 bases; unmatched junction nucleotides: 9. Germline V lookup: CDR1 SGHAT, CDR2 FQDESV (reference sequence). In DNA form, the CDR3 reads TGTGCCAGCAGCCTCAGTGGTAGCGGGCCCTACGAGCAGTACTTC. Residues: CASSLSGSGPYEQYF.

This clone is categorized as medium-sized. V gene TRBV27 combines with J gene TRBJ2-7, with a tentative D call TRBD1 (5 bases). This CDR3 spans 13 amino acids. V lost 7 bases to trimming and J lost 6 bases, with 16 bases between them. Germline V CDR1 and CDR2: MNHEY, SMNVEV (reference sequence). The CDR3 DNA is TGTGCCAGCATGAGGCAGGGATCTCCCGAGCAGTACTTC. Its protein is CASMRQGSPEQYF.